These 26 T cell receptor beta chains came from one sample sequenced in a study of OX40 agonist ivuxolimab in advanced cancers. Profiled with immunoSEQ multiplex PCR; TCRdb holds only in-frame clones, not every one. The sample holds 90,000 to 95,000 clones, about 89% seen once. The input for sequencing was CD4+ or CD8+ T cells sorted from blood, taken in a trial of the OX40 agonist ivuxolimab. These receptors came from an adult with an advanced solid tumor such as melanoma, head and neck, liver or kidney cancer.

V is TRBV15 and J is TRBJ1-2, with D perhaps TRBD1 (6 bases). The germline V gene encodes CDR1 LNHNV and CDR2 YYDKDF (reference sequence). V lost 9 bases and J lost 0, with 11 bases in between. The CDR3 contains 13 residues. CDR3 nucleotide sequence: TGTGCCACGAGGGACACCCCTAACTATGGCTACACCTTC. This codes for CATRDTPNYGYTF. Looking up the rest from reference TRBV15 and TRBJ1-2 gives the full variable domain: DAMVIQNPRYQVTQFGKPVTLSCSQTLNHNVMYWYQQKSSQAPKLLFHYYDKDFNNEADTPDNFQSRRPNTSFCFLDIRSPGLGDTAMYLCATRDTPNYGYTFGSGTRLTVV.

The rearrangement joins TRBV7-2 to TRBJ2-2; 8 nucleotides line up with TRBD2. The CDR3 has 16 amino acids. CDR1 SGHTA and CDR2 FQGNSA come from the germline V gene. J gave up 3 bases and V 1 base, and 4 bases lay outside the gene matches. CDR3 sequence (DNA): TGTGCCAGCAGCTTAGTTGCGGGGGGCTACACCGGGGAGCTGTTTTTT. Amino acid sequence: CASSLVAGGYTGELFF.

The rearrangement joins TRBV7-2 to TRBJ1-4; no reliable D call. The V end was cut by 1 base, the J end by 6 bases, with 9 bases between. Germline CDR1 and CDR2: SGHTA and FQGNSA. This CDR3 comprises 14 residues. CDR3 in DNA: TGTGCCAGCAGCTTAGGACCGGGGTATGAAAAACTGTTTTTT. Translated: CASSLGPGYEKLFF.

The chain has TRBV5-1 and TRBJ2-6; a weak D match, TRBD1 (6 bases). The V end was cut by 4 bases, the J end by 1 base, with 12 bases between. This CDR3 contains 16 residues. The V gene's germline CDR1 is SGHRS and CDR2 YFSETQ. CDR3 sequence reads: CASSQQGGSGANVLTF. For the CDR3, the DNA is TGCGCCAGCAGCCAACAGGGTGGATCTGGGGCCAACGTCCTGACTTTC.

J is TRBJ2-5 and V is TRBV19, with 10 bases identical to TRBD2. The CDR3 has 14 residues. Germline loops: CDR1 LNHDA, CDR2 SQIVND (reference sequence). With V trimmed by 4 bases and J by 5 bases, 4 bases remained unmatched. In nucleotides, the CDR3 is TGTGCCAGTAGTACCCTAGCGGGAGCTGAGACCCAGTACTTC. Encoded protein: CASSTLAGAETQYF.

This clone was seen once. The CDR3 bases are TGTGCCAGCAGCTTGGCTCTGGCGGGCGAGCAGTACGTC. Translated, it gives CASSLALAGEQYV. This chain uses TRBV5-6 with TRBJ2-7; possibly TRBD2 for D (5 bases). This CDR3 has 13 amino acids. Germline assignment: CDR1 SGHDT and CDR2 YYEEEE. V was cut by 0 bases and J by 6 bases, with 10 bases left in between.

The chain joins TRBV2 to TRBJ2-3; 12 positions match TRBD1. J gave up 4 bases and V 6 bases, and 2 bases lay outside the gene matches. The CDR3 is 14 amino acids. Germline V CDR1 and CDR2: SNHLY, FYNNEI. The DNA of the CDR3 is TGTGCCAGCAGGGGGACAGGGGGCCCAGATACGCAGTATTTT. Protein sequence: CASRGTGGPDTQYF.

V is TRBV5-1 and J is TRBJ1-6; D remains ambiguous. Trimming removed 3 bases from V and 5 bases from J, with 12 bases in between. CDR3 length: 15 residues. The V gene's germline CDR1 is SGHRS and CDR2 YFSETQ. DNA for the CDR3: TGCGCCAGCAGCTCGGGCCTCGGGGATAATTCACCCCTCCACTTT. It codes for CASSSGLGDNSPLHF. Full variable domain (rest looked up from reference TRBV5-1 and TRBJ1-6): KAGVTQTPRYLIKTRGQQVTLSCSPISGHRSVSWYQQTPGQGLQFLFEYFSETQRNKGNFPGRFSGRQFSNSRSEMNVSTLELGDSALYLCASSSGLGDNSPLHFGNGTRLTVT.

The rearrangement uses TRBV5-8 and TRBJ1-5, with D possibly matching TRBD1 (6 bases). The CDR3 consists of 18 residues. V was trimmed by 2 bases and J by 0 bases, leaving 18 bases between them. Germline V gene lookup returns CDR1 SGHTS and CDR2 YDEGEE. CDR3 residues: CASSFLLPQGYSNQPQHF. DNA of the CDR3: TGTGCCAGCAGCTTTCTCTTGCCTCAGGGGTATAGCAATCAGCCCCAGCATTTT.

The DNA of the CDR3 is TGTGCCAGCAGTCCCAACAGAGGCAACTCTGGAAACACCATATATTTT. Translation gives CASSPNRGNSGNTIYF. The chain couples TRBV27 to TRBJ1-3, with no clear D. The CDR3 consists of 16 residues. Between the trimmed V and J ends, which lost 5 bases and 0 bases, there was a span of 14 bases. Germline CDR1 reads MNHEY; CDR2 reads SMNVEV (reference sequence).

This sequence joins TRBV11-2 and TRBJ1-1; D ambiguous. Per the germline V gene, CDR1 is SGHAT and CDR2 is FQNNGV. V dropped 1 base and J dropped 4 bases, with 7 bases sitting between them. This CDR3 is 13 amino acids long. The CDR3 coding sequence is TGTGCCAGCAGCTTAGGGCCCAGCACTGAAGCTTTCTTT. Its translation: CASSLGPSTEAFF. Looking up the rest from reference TRBV11-2 and TRBJ1-1 gives the full variable domain: EAGVAQSPRYKIIEKRQSVAFWCNPISGHATLYWYQQILGQGPKLLIQFQNNGVVDDSQLPKDRFSAERLKGVDSTLKIQPAKLEDSAVYLCASSLGPSTEAFFGQGTRLTVV.

The chain joins TRBV6-1 to TRBJ1-3, with D possibly matching TRBD1 (5 bases). Germline values: CDR1 MNHNS, CDR2 SASEGT. The CDR3 is 14 residues long. V gave up 7 bases and J gave up 0 bases, with 10 bases separating them. Here the CDR3 DNA reads TGTGCCAGCAAGGAGGGGCCCTCTGGAAACACCATATATTTT. The encoded protein is CASKEGPSGNTIYF.

V is TRBV7-8 and J is TRBJ1-1; D gene ambiguous. The CDR3 sequence is 14 residues long. The V gene's germline CDR1 is SGHVS and CDR2 FQNEAQ. The V end was cut by 1 base, the J end by 1 base, with 7 bases between. CDR3 DNA: TGTGCCAGCAGCTTAGTGGTCCAGAACACTGAAGCTTTCTTT. Amino acids: CASSLVVQNTEAFF.

This clone was counted once. The genes are TRBV30 and TRBJ1-1; D is ambiguous. CDR1 and CDR2 from the germline V gene are GTSNPN and SVGIG (reference sequence). V shed 0 bases and J shed 7 bases, with 12 bases lying between them. This CDR3 region has 13 residues. The CDR3 sequence is CAWSVRQNLEAFF. The CDR3 nucleotides are TGTGCCTGGAGTGTCCGACAAAACCTTGAAGCTTTCTTT.

The chain links TRBV30 to TRBJ1-4, with a tentative D call TRBD1 (5 bases). Germline V gives CDR1 GTSNPN, CDR2 SVGIG (reference sequence). The CDR3 length is 16 residues. With 1 base removed from V and 4 bases from J, the gap between germline ends came to 16 bases. The DNA for the CDR3 is TGTGCCTGGAGTGGGGGGTCAGGGAGGATTAATGAAAAACTGTTTTTT. This codes for CAWSGGSGRINEKLFF. Filled out from reference TRBV30 and TRBJ1-4, the complete variable domain reads SQTIHQWPATLVQPVGSPLSLECTVEGTSNPNLYWYRQAAGRGLQLLFYSVGIGQISSEVPQNLSASRPQDRQFILSSKKLLLSDSGFYLCAWSGGSGRINEKLFFGSGTQLSVL.

V gene TRBV28 combines with J gene TRBJ2-7; possibly TRBD1 for D (6 bases). Germline V gene sequence: CDR1 MDHEN, CDR2 SYDVKM. Trimming cost V 7 bases and J 0 bases, with 16 bases left between them. This CDR3 comprises 15 residues. DNA for the CDR3: TGTGCCAGCACCTCCGGACAGAAGGACTCCTACGAGCAGTACGTC. This translates into CASTSGQKDSYEQYV.

This sequence joins TRBV15 and TRBJ1-2; D is ambiguous. The V gene's germline CDR1 is LNHNV and CDR2 YYDKDF (reference sequence). V lost 11 bases and J 4 bases, leaving 20 bases between the germline ends. This CDR3 region has 14 residues. The CDR3, as DNA: TGTGCCTGTTCCCCCCCCCAGTGGTGCTATGGCTACACCTTC. Translating gives CACSPPQWCYGYTF.

The chain combines TRBV5-4 with TRBJ1-3; no reliable D call. Germline V CDR1 and CDR2: SGHNT, YYREEE (reference sequence). Trimming removed 0 bases at V and 0 bases at J, with 10 bases between. This CDR3 is 16 amino acids long. CDR3 DNA: TGTGCCAGCAGCTTGGGTGGGAGTCACTCTGGAAACACCATATATTTT. Amino acids: CASSLGGSHSGNTIYF.

The chain employs TRBV7-8 and TRBJ2-2; D remains ambiguous. Per the germline V gene, CDR1 is SGHVS and CDR2 is FQNEAQ. The CDR3 covers 12 residues. Trimming cost V 3 bases and J 3 bases, with 2 bases left between them. The CDR3 region has the DNA TGTGCCAGCAGCTTCGACACCGGGGAGCTGTTTTTT. Translated, it gives CASSFDTGELFF.

The CDR3, as DNA: TGTGCCAGCAGCTTGCTAGCGGGAGGCTGGACAGATACGCAGTATTTT. Protein: CASSLLAGGWTDTQYF. This chain joins TRBV11-2 and TRBJ2-3; 11 nucleotides line up with TRBD2. CDR1 and CDR2 from the germline V gene are SGHAT and FQNNGV. The CDR3 runs to 16 residues. V shed 3 bases, J shed 3 bases, and the junction held 5 bases outside the gene matches.

The chain recombines TRBV10-2 with TRBJ1-5; tentatively, D is TRBD1 (5 bases). Trimming removed 2 bases at V and 11 bases at J, with 19 bases between. This CDR3 contains 15 residues. From germline, CDR1 is WSHSY and CDR2 SAAADI. The chain's CDR3 is CASSEGRGVGGAQHF. CDR3 nucleotides: TGCGCCAGCAGTGAGGGACGGGGGGTTGGAGGGGCCCAGCATTTT.

V is TRBV1 and J is TRBJ2-7; the DNA was not used to check the table's D call, TRBD1. TRBV1 constitutes a pseudogene. The CDR3 runs 16 residues. The CDR3 DNA reads as TGCACCAGCAGCCCTGGTCGAGGGACAGGGGACCACGAGCAGTACTTC. Translating it yields CTSSPGRGTGDHEQYF.

The rearrangement links TRBV4-2 to TRBJ2-7; 13 bases align to TRBD2. V shed 2 bases and J 3 bases; nucleotides not matched to a gene: 10. Germline V gene data show CDR1 as LGHNA and CDR2 as YNFKEQ. The CDR3 consists of 18 residues. CDR3 coding DNA: TGTGCCAGCAGCCAAAAGACCGAGGGACTAGCGGGAAGCTACGAGCAGTACTTC. As protein: CASSQKTEGLAGSYEQYF.

The chain combines TRBV5-1 with TRBJ2-6; tentatively, D is TRBD2 (6 bases). Between the trimmed V and J ends, which lost 3 bases and 0 bases, there was a span of 13 bases. Germline V lookup: CDR1 SGHRS, CDR2 YFSETQ. This CDR3 is 17 amino acids long. CDR3 sequence reads: CASSSGDLTSGANVLTF. As DNA, the CDR3 is TGCGCCAGCAGCTCGGGGGACTTAACCTCTGGGGCCAACGTCCTGACTTTC.

This chain uses TRBV6-5 with TRBJ1-1; tentative D call: TRBD1 (5 bases). Trimming left V 2 bases short and J 11 bases short, with 12 bases between. The CDR3 length is 12 residues. Germline V gene data show CDR1 as MNHEY and CDR2 as SVGAGI. CDR3 sequence reads: CASSYEGRVAFF. The CDR3 nucleotides read TGTGCCAGCAGTTACGAGGGGAGGGTGGCTTTCTTT.

The chain uses TRBV18 and TRBJ2-2, with TRBD2 as a possible D gene (5 bases). The length of the CDR3 is 14 residues. Deletions cut 4 bases from V and 1 base from J, with 7 bases between. The V gene's germline CDR1 is KGHSH and CDR2 LQKENI. The CDR3 region is CASSRAGNTGELFF. The CDR3 DNA is TGTGCCAGCTCACGGGCGGGGAACACCGGGGAGCTGTTTTTT.